This TCR beta chain derives from a study of T cell changes during pregnancy in multiple sclerosis. This clone was found once. V lost 0 bases to trimming and J lost 5 bases, with 11 bases between them. Germline loops: CDR1 LGHNA, CDR2 YSLEER. There are 16 residues in the CDR3. TCRdb keeps only in-frame clones here, not all; method: immunoSEQ multiplex PCR. The sample records around 37,000 clones, 91% being singletons. The source material was CD8+ T cells from peripheral blood mononuclear cells, sampled in the second trimester of pregnancy. This sequence originates from a female donor with multiple sclerosis, enrolled in a pregnancy study. The chain is built from TRBV4-3 and TRBJ1-6; D is perhaps TRBD1 (6 bases). In nucleotides, the CDR3 is TGCGCCAGCAGCCAAGATTTAGGACAGAATAATTCACCCCTCCACTTT. As protein: CASSQDLGQNNSPLHF.